This T cell receptor beta chain derives from a study of blood T cell repertoires in COVID-19. Turning to the study itself: Donors in the United States, Italy and Spain gave samples during acute or convalescent COVID-19. From T cells, B-cell-depleted T cells, or PBMCs came the material, which was cDNA or gDNA.

Original processing methods: Amplification from reference gene primers served as the basis for estimated nucleated cell counts. Clones were read by immunoSEQ multiplex PCR, and TCRdb kept only the in-frame ones, dropping some. V, J and clone size were drawn from that table, and D and trimming were deduced from the DNA. The sample holds more than 100,000 clones, 87% seen once. The specimen was peripheral blood. The source of this sequence is a woman aged 60-75 years with acute or convalescent COVID-19.

The CDR3 here is CASSVAEGSYNEQFF. As DNA, the CDR3 is TGTGCCAGCAGCGTAGCCGAGGGTTCCTACAATGAGCAGTTCTTC. V usage is TRBV9 and J usage is TRBJ2-1, with D possibly matching TRBD2 (5 bases). Trimming cost V 0 bases and J 1 base, with 8 bases left between them. Germline CDR1 reads SGDLS; CDR2 reads YYNGEE. The CDR3 loop spans 15 amino acids. Variable domain in full (rest from reference TRBV9 and TRBJ2-1): DSGVTQTPKHLITATGQRVTLRCSPRSGDLSVYWYQQSLDQGLQFLIQYYNGEERAKGNILERFSAQQFPDLHSELNLSSLELGDSALYFCASSVAEGSYNEQFFGPGTRLTVL.